The rows below give T cell receptor beta chains drawn from one sample of a study of T cells expressing NK-cell markers. Reanalyzing the 5' RACE reads, TCRdb keeps one entry per CDR3 protein, without DNA. The repertoire table contains approximately 170,000 distinct CDR3 sequences. Input material: blood T cells: a sorted CD56 or NKG2C T cell subset, CD4+ or CD8+ T cells, or bulk PBMC T cells (not recorded which). These receptors were taken from a man between 18 and 69 years old in good health. The CDR3 runs from the conserved cysteine through the conserved F or W. Each record gives: V gene, J gene, CDR3 length, CDR3 protein.

TRBV7-6,TRBJ2-4,15,CASSPRAGDKNIQYF
TRBV9,TRBJ2-7,15,CASTPSTEPLPEQYF
TRBV9,TRBJ2-2,17,CASSVATDRVNTGELFF
TRBV5-6,TRBJ1-1,15,CASSLASGSNTEAFF
TRBV7-9,TRBJ2-7,14,CASSSGTHSYEQYF
TRBV5-1,TRBJ1-1,15,CASSLGRSLNTEAFF
TRBV19,TRBJ2-1,15,CASTLGGSSYNEQFF
TRBV7-9,TRBJ1-4,13,CASPTEADEKLFF
TRBV6-1,TRBJ2-5,14,CASSPRPGGETQYF
TRBV20-1,TRBJ1-5,18,CSARPSGTGGSGNQPQHF
TRBV5-5,TRBJ2-6,17,CASSLALTLSGANVLTF
TRBV27,TRBJ2-1,14,CASSDLGRVDEQFF
TRBV7-8,TRBJ2-5,14,CASNTGLPQETQYF
TRBV9,TRBJ2-7,15,CASSLGQEPPLEQYF
TRBV28,TRBJ2-7,16,CASSSVLGQQWDEQYF
TRBV15,TRBJ2-5,18,CATSRKQYVDPNRETQYF
TRBV19,TRBJ1-2,13,CASRIDRSYGYTF
TRBV11-1,TRBJ2-2,16,CASSLVGQQNTGELFF
TRBV12-3/TRBV12-4,TRBJ2-1,18,CASSLYFGGAPTYNEQFF
TRBV12-3/TRBV12-4,TRBJ2-1,15,CASTWRDYSYNEQFF
TRBV10-1,TRBJ1-6,14,CASSSGTGSSPLHF
TRBV6-5,TRBJ2-5,15,CASSYSGAEQETQYF
TRBV7-9,TRBJ2-3,17,CASSFLLGLPVTDTQYF
TRBV6-4,TRBJ2-3,15,CASSERAGGADTQYF
TRBV28,TRBJ2-7,14,CASTEDRADREQYF
TRBV5-6,TRBJ1-5,13,CASSSGGSSPQHF
TRBV12-3/TRBV12-4,TRBJ1-1,12,CASREGGTEAFF
TRBV6-5,TRBJ2-1,15,CASSYSPPGRNEQFF
TRBV12-3/TRBV12-4,TRBJ1-1,14,CASSFDLGYTEAFF
TRBV29-1,TRBJ1-1,13,CSVEQTVDTEAFF
TRBV6-5,TRBJ2-2,16,CASTTWGDWNTGELFF
TRBV11-1,TRBJ2-1,18,CASSLRLQPDRGYNEQFF
TRBV3-1,TRBJ2-5,13,CASSSVNQETQYF